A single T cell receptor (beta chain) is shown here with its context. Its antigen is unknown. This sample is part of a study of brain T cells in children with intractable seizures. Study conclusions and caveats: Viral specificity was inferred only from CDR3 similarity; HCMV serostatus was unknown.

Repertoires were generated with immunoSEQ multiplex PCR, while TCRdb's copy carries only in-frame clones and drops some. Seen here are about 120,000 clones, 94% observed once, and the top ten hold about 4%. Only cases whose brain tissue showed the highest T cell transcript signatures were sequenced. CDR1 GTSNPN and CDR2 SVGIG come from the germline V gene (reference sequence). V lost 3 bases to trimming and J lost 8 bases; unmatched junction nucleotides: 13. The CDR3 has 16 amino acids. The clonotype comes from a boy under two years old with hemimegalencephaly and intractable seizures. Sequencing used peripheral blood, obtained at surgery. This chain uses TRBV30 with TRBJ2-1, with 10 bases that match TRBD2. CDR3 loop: CAWREEAGGPMYEQFF. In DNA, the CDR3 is TGTGCCTGGAGAGAGGAAGCGGGAGGGCCAATGTATGAGCAGTTCTTC.